Below are 17 T cell receptor beta chains sequenced from a single sample in a study of shared clonotypes between healthy human individuals. The method was immunoSEQ multiplex PCR; TCRdb's version includes in-frame clones alone and lacks a portion of them. The sample has approximately 1,500,000 clones; around 98% are singletons. Material: naive CD4+ T cells sorted from blood. This sample's subset: CD45RA+ positively selected. Receptor source: a man aged 25-45 years in good health.

This chain connects TRBV10-1 to TRBJ2-7; D gene ambiguous. The ends were cut back, 2 bases at V and 5 bases at J, with 10 bases in the middle. Per germline, CDR1 WNHNN and CDR2 SYGVQD (reference sequence). CDR3 length equals 13 residues. The CDR3 sequence: CASSETGSNEQYF. The CDR3 DNA is TGCGCCAGCAGTGAGACCGGCAGCAACGAGCAGTACTTC.

The chain has TRBV28 and TRBJ2-7, with TRBD2 identical over 12 bases. The CDR3 is made up of 13 amino acids. Germline V gene lookup returns CDR1 MDHEN and CDR2 SYDVKM. V gave up 6 bases and J gave up 4 bases; unmatched junction bases: 1. Written as DNA, the CDR3 is TGTGCCAGCAGAGGGACTAGCGGGTACGAGCAGTACTTC. This translates into CASRGTSGYEQYF.

This rearrangement joins TRBV28 to TRBJ2-7; D remains ambiguous. Trimming shortened V by 4 bases and J by 3 bases, and 16 bases separated the two germline ends. Germline V gene sequence: CDR1 MDHEN, CDR2 SYDVKM. This CDR3 spans 15 amino acids. In nucleotides, the CDR3 is TGTGCCAGCAGTTATGCGCTCGGAGCGAGCTACGAGCAGTACTTC. It specifies CASSYALGASYEQYF.

The V and J genes are TRBV19 and TRBJ1-2; a weak D match, TRBD1 (6 bases). CDR1 is LNHDA and CDR2 is SQIVND in the germline V gene (reference sequence). The V end was cut by 6 bases, the J end by 8 bases, with 16 bases between. CDR3 size: 13 residues. The CDR3 loop is CASSVQGGRGYTF. For the CDR3, the DNA is TGTGCCAGTAGCGTACAGGGAGGGAGAGGCTACACCTTC.

V usage is TRBV13 and J usage is TRBJ2-4; D is perhaps TRBD1 or TRBD2 (5 bases each). The CDR3 loop spans 16 amino acids. V was pared by 10 bases and J by 4 bases, with 23 bases between. Germline CDR1 and CDR2: PRHDT and FYEKMQ (reference sequence). The DNA of the CDR3 is TGTGCCAATCAACGAGAGGGGACCATCCGAAAAAACATTCAGTACTTC. Protein product: CANQREGTIRKNIQYF.

This chain joins TRBV5-1 and TRBJ2-7, with D tentatively TRBD1 or TRBD2 (5 bases each). The CDR3 is made up of 16 amino acids. Germline-derived CDR1 and CDR2 are SGHRS and YFSETQ. Trimming pared 4 bases from V and 9 bases from J, leaving 26 bases between. CDR3: CASSPNPGTPANGQYF. The CDR3 bases are TGCGCCAGCAGCCCCAATCCCGGGACGCCAGCAAACGGGCAGTACTTC.

The chain links TRBV9 to TRBJ2-7; possible D gene TRBD2, 6 bases. CDR3 length: 14 amino acids. Trimming removed 2 bases from V and 8 bases from J, with 17 bases in between. Germline V gene data show CDR1 as SGDLS and CDR2 as YYNGEE. DNA of the CDR3: TGTGCCAGCAGCGTTGGGGGGTTACCTACGCAGCAGTACTTC. Its translation: CASSVGGLPTQQYF.

V and J are TRBV30 and TRBJ2-1, with 8 bases fitting TRBD2. The germline V gene encodes CDR1 GTSNPN and CDR2 SVGIG (reference sequence). With V trimmed by 3 bases and J by 13 bases, 11 bases remained unmatched. CDR3 length: 13 residues. The CDR3 sequence is CAWSHRSGRGQFF. In nucleotides, the CDR3 is TGTGCCTGGAGCCATCGAAGCGGGAGAGGACAGTTCTTC.

The V call is TRBV10-3, the J call TRBJ2-1; either TRBD1 or TRBD2 may supply D (5 bases each). Trimming took 3 bases from V and 9 from J, leaving 27 bases between them. CDR1 and CDR2 (germline): ENHRY, SYGVKD. This CDR3 spans 18 amino acids. CDR3 sequence: CAISDPRSERGPSGEQFF. The CDR3 DNA follows: TGTGCCATCAGTGACCCAAGGTCGGAGAGGGGACCGTCCGGTGAGCAGTTCTTC.

The table lists this clone with a count of one. The chain recombines TRBV10-3 with TRBJ1-1; 8 bases map to TRBD1. The CDR3 is 15 residues long. CDR1 and CDR2 from the germline V gene are ENHRY and SYGVKD. J gave up 1 base and V 2 bases, and 3 bases lay outside the gene matches. CDR3 sequence: CAISEATGANTEAFF. The CDR3, as DNA: TGTGCCATCAGTGAGGCGACAGGGGCGAACACTGAAGCTTTCTTT.

V is TRBV7-8 and J is TRBJ2-2, with no clear D. V lost 1 base, J lost 8 bases, and 5 bases lay in between. This CDR3 has 12 residues. Germline V CDR1 and CDR2: SGHVS, FQNEAQ. CDR3 in DNA: TGTGCCAGCAGCTTAGGATATGGGGAGCTGTTTTTT. This gives the protein CASSLGYGELFF.

The chain links TRBV27 to TRBJ2-1; tentative D call: TRBD1 (5 bases). From germline, CDR1 is MNHEY and CDR2 SMNVEV (reference sequence). V lost 6 bases to trimming and J lost 5 bases, with 32 bases between them. CDR3 length equals 20 residues. DNA for the CDR3: TGTGCCAGCAGACCCCGTCTCAAGACCGAAGGCAGGGTTCGTGACAATGAGCAGTTCTTC. Translated, it gives CASRPRLKTEGRVRDNEQFF.

The J gene is TRBJ2-3, the V gene TRBV6-1, with 15 nucleotides matching TRBD2. Germline assignment: CDR1 MNHNS and CDR2 SASEGT. The CDR3 is 16 amino acids. The ends lost 3 bases at V and 6 bases at J; junction bases unmatched: 4. As DNA, the CDR3 is TGTGCCAGCAGTGACTGGACTAGCGGGAGGGGGGATACGCAGTATTTT. It translates to CASSDWTSGRGDTQYF.

The chain recombines TRBV6-1 with TRBJ1-2, with D possibly being TRBD1 (5 bases). The germline gives CDR1 MNHNS, CDR2 SASEGT. Trimming shortened V by 4 bases and J by 4 bases, and 10 bases separated the two germline ends. This CDR3 is 13 amino acids long. The CDR3 here is CASSGGTLYGYTF. The DNA of the CDR3 is TGTGCCAGCAGTGGCGGGACCCTCTATGGCTACACCTTC.

The chain carries TRBV29-1 and TRBJ2-7; D is unclear. CDR1 SQVTM and CDR2 ANQGSEA come from the germline V gene. Trimming pared 4 bases from V and 2 bases from J, leaving 12 bases between. The CDR3 runs to 13 residues. The CDR3 loop reads CSVVVTAPYEQYF. The CDR3 DNA reads as TGCAGCGTTGTGGTCACCGCCCCCTACGAGCAGTACTTC.

The V call is TRBV27, the J call TRBJ1-2; possibly TRBD1 for D (5 bases). This CDR3 contains 13 residues. V gave up 10 bases and J gave up 0 bases, with 12 bases separating them. Germline loops: CDR1 MNHEY, CDR2 SMNVEV (reference sequence). CDR3 nucleotides: TGTGCCACCGCCGACAGAGCTAACTATGGCTACACCTTC. It is translated as CATADRANYGYTF.

V is TRBV9 and J is TRBJ1-1; D uncertain. The CDR3 contains 14 residues. Trimming took 4 bases from V and 0 from J, leaving 10 bases between them. Germline CDR1 SGDLS, CDR2 YYNGEE. The CDR3 bases are TGTGCCAGCAGCCACGGCCAGGTGAACACTGAAGCTTTCTTT. It translates to CASSHGQVNTEAFF.